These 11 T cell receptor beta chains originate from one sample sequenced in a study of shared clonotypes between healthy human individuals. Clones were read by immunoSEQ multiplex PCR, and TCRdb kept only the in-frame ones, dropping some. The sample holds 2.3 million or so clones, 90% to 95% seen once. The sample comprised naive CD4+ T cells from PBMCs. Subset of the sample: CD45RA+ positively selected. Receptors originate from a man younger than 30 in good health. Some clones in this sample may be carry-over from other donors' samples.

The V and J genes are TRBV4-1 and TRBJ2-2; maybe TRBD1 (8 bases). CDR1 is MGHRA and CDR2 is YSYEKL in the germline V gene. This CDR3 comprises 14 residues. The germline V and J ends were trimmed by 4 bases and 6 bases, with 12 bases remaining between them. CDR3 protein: CASSPTGGAGELFF. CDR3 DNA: TGCGCCAGCAGCCCCACAGGGGGGGCCGGGGAGCTGTTTTTT.

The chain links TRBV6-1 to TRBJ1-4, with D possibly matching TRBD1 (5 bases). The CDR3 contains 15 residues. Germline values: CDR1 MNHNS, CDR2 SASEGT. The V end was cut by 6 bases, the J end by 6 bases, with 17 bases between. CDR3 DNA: TGTGCCAGCAGGAGGGGCGGATCCTTGGATGAAAAACTGTTTTTT. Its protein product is CASRRGGSLDEKLFF.

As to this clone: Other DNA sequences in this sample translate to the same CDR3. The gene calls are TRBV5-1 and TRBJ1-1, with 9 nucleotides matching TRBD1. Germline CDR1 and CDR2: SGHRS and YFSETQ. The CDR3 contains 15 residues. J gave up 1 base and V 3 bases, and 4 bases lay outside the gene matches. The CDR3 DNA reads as TGCGCCAGCAGCTCCTTGGGACAGGGGAACACTGAAGCTTTCTTT. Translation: CASSSLGQGNTEAFF.

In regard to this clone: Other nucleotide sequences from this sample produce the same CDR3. Here the CDR3 reads CASSESGTDTQYF. CDR3 bases: TGCGCCAGCAGTGAGTCTGGCACAGATACGCAGTATTTT. V and J are TRBV10-1 and TRBJ2-3; D gene uncertain. The ends were cut back, 0 bases at V and 1 base at J, with 2 bases in the middle. Germline CDR1 WNHNN, CDR2 SYGVQD (reference sequence). The CDR3 totals 13 residues.

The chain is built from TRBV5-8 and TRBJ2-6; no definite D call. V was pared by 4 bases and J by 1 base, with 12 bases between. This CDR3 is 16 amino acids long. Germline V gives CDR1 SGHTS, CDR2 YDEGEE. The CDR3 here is CASSIGVRSGANVLTF. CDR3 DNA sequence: TGTGCCAGCAGCATCGGAGTGAGATCTGGGGCCAACGTCCTGACTTTC.

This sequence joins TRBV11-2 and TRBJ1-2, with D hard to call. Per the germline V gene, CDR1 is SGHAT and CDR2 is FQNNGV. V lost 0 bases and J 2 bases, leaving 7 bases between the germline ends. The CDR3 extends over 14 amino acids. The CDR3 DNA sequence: TGTGCCAGCAGCTTAGATTTTGAGAACTATGGCTACACCTTC. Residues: CASSLDFENYGYTF.

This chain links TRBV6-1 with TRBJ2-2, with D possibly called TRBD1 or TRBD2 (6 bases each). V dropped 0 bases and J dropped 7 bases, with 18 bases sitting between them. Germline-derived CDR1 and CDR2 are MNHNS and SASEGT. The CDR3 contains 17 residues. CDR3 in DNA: TGTGCCAGCAGTGAAGCCCTGTTGTGGGGGGCTATCGGGGAGCTGTTTTTT. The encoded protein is CASSEALLWGAIGELFF.

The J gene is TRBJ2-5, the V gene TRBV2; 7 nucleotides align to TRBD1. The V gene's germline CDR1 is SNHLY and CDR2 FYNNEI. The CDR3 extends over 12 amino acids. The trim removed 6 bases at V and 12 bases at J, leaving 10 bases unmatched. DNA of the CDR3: TGTGCCAGCAGCACGACAGGGCCAACGAAGTACTTC. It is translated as CASSTTGPTKYF. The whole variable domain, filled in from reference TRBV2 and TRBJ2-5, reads EPEVTQTPSHQVTQMGQEVILRCVPISNHLYFYWYRQILGQKVEFLVSFYNNEISEKSEIFDDQFSVERPDGSNFTLKIRSTKLEDSAMYFCASSTTGPTKYFGPGTRLLVL.

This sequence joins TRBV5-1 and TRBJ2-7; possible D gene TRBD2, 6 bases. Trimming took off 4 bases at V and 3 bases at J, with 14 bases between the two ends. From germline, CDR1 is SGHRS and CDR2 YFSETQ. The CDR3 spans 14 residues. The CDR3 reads CASSPGTPSYEQYF. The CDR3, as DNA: TGCGCCAGCAGCCCCGGGACTCCCAGCTACGAGCAGTACTTC.

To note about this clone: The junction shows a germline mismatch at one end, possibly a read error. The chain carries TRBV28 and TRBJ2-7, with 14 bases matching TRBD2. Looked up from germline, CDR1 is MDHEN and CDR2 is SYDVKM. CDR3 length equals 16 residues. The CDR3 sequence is CASSSGLAGVSSEQYF. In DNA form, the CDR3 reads TGTGCCAGCAGTTCGGGACTAGCGGGAGTTTCCTCCGAGCAGTACTTC.

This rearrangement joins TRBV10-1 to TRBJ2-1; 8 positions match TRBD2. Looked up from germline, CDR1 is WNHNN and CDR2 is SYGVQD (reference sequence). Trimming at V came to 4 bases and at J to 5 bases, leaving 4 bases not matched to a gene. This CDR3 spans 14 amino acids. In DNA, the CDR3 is TGCGCCAGCAGTGCTAGCGGGCAGGACAATGAGCAGTTCTTC. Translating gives CASSASGQDNEQFF.